This entry lists 22 T cell receptor beta chains sequenced from one sample in a study of identical twins (dated by TCRdb to the mid-2010s). Receptor libraries were prepared by 5' RACE. Reads for this sample came from an Illumina HiSeq 2000. TCRdb cleaned the public reads at Q25 with fastp, built clones with MiXCR and kept in-frame beta chains. Every entry covers one CDR3 protein and lists the most common genes and DNA from its rows. The sample contains approximately 500,000 distinct CDR3 sequences, 24% of them found a single time. The top ten clones comprise around 3% of the sample. The same data also contributed to another study, on T cells expressing NK-cell markers.

The sample consisted of CD4+ T cells sorted from blood. All receptors derive from a woman aged 18-29 years in good health.

The rearrangement uses TRBV29-1 and TRBJ2-1, with 8 positions matching TRBD2. The CDR3 runs to 12 residues. V was clipped by 7 bases and J by 6 bases; unmatched bases: 5. From germline, CDR1 is SQVTM and CDR2 ANQGSEA. The CDR3 nucleotides read TGCAGCGGGAAAACTAGCGGCAATGAGCAGTTCTTC. Residues: CSGKTSGNEQFF.

This clonotype was found a few times. The rearrangement uses TRBV5-5 and TRBJ1-1, with 8 positions matching TRBD1. The CDR3 runs 16 residues. The germline V gene encodes CDR1 SGHKS and CDR2 YYEKEE (reference sequence). J gave up 6 bases and V 4 bases, and 14 bases lay outside the gene matches. The CDR3 bases are TGTGCCAGCAGCCCGGGAGTTCCGACAGGGGTCTCTGAAGCTTTCTTT. This translates into CASSPGVPTGVSEAFF.

The V gene is TRBV5-1, the J gene TRBJ2-1; TRBD1 agrees at 9 bases. The CDR3 is 16 residues long. V lost 4 bases to trimming and J lost 3 bases; unmatched junction nucleotides: 8. The germline V gene has CDR1 SGHRS and CDR2 YFSETQ. CDR3 sequence: CASSGQGTGNYNEQFF. The CDR3 DNA reads as TGCGCCAGCAGCGGGCAAGGGACAGGGAACTACAATGAGCAGTTCTTC.

V and J are TRBV12-3 or TRBV12-4 and TRBJ1-1; TRBD1 matches at 7 bases. V lost 5 bases, J lost 1 base, and 4 bases stayed unmatched. This CDR3 is 14 amino acids long. CDR3 coding DNA: TGTGCCAGCAGTGGGGGACAGTGGAACACTGAAGCTTTCTTT. Its protein product is CASSGGQWNTEAFF.

There are a few counts of this clonotype. The V call is TRBV5-1, the J call TRBJ2-2; D is perhaps TRBD2 (6 bases). The length of the CDR3 is 16 residues. Trimming left V 2 bases short and J 7 bases short, with 18 bases between. The germline gives CDR1 SGHRS, CDR2 YFSETQ. The CDR3 loop reads CASSFQGTGLNGELFF. DNA of the CDR3: TGCGCCAGCAGCTTTCAGGGTACGGGACTCAACGGGGAGCTGTTTTTT.

The CDR3 spells CASSTRFGKLFF. The DNA of the CDR3 is TGTGCCAGCAGCACCCGATTTGGAAAACTGTTTTTT. This chain joins TRBV6-5 and TRBJ1-4, with unresolved D. The V gene lost 6 bases and the J gene lost 10 bases, with 12 bases spanning the gap. Germline-derived CDR1 and CDR2 are MNHEY and SVGAGI. This CDR3 has 12 residues.

V usage is TRBV13 and J usage is TRBJ2-5; D unresolved. The CDR3 sequence is 18 residues long. Germline V gene sequence: CDR1 PRHDT, CDR2 FYEKMQ (reference sequence). V lost 5 bases to trimming and J lost 1 base, with 23 bases between them. The DNA for the CDR3 is TGTGCCAGCAGCCCCCCCTGGAGTCTACCAACCTTCCAAGAGACCCAGTACTTC. Amino acids: CASSPPWSLPTFQETQYF.

This rearrangement joins TRBV12-3 or TRBV12-4 to TRBJ2-6; D call uncertain. This CDR3 has 13 amino acids. With 3 bases removed from V and 4 bases from J, the gap between germline ends came to 4 bases. The CDR3 DNA reads as TGTGCCAGCAGTTTTTTAGGGGCCAACGTCCTGACTTTC. As protein: CASSFLGANVLTF.

The V and J genes are TRBV12-3 or TRBV12-4 and TRBJ2-7; no clear D gene. Trimming shortened V by 3 bases and J by 6 bases, and 12 bases separated the two germline ends. The CDR3 extends over 13 amino acids. The CDR3 is CASSFLGYREQYF. The CDR3 nucleotides are TGTGCCAGCAGTTTTTTGGGATATCGCGAGCAGTACTTC.

The V and J genes are TRBV20-1 and TRBJ1-2, with 9 bases lining up with TRBD1. The CDR3 spans 16 residues. V dropped 4 bases and J dropped 7; count of bases not matched to a gene: 16. Germline CDR1 is DFQATT and CDR2 is SNEGSKA (reference sequence). The CDR3 DNA sequence: TGCAGTGCTACCCATCCCGGTAACAGGGGGCTAGGTGGCTACACCTTC. This sequence encodes CSATHPGNRGLGGYTF.

DNA of the CDR3: TGTGCCAGCAGCCTCGGGACCGTGAATAATTCACCCCTCCACTTT. Amino acid sequence: CASSLGTVNNSPLHF. This chain uses TRBV28 with TRBJ1-6, with TRBD1 as a possible D gene (5 bases). The CDR3 totals 15 residues. The germline V and J ends were trimmed by 6 bases and 5 bases, with 14 bases remaining between them. Germline V gene lookup returns CDR1 MDHEN and CDR2 SYDVKM.

The V gene is TRBV30, the J gene TRBJ2-2; tentative D call: TRBD1 (6 bases). This CDR3 contains 14 residues. Germline lookup yields CDR1 GTSNPN and CDR2 SVGIG (reference sequence). Trimming left V 3 bases short and J 5 bases short, with 13 bases between. The CDR3 nucleotides read TGTGCCTGGAGGCGGACAGATAGAACCGGGGAGCTGTTTTTT. Its translation is CAWRRTDRTGELFF.

This clonotype appeared a few times. V usage is TRBV10-1 and J usage is TRBJ2-2, with D perhaps matching TRBD1 (6 bases). The CDR3 extends over 13 amino acids. From germline, CDR1 is WNHNN and CDR2 SYGVQD (reference sequence). CDR3 DNA: TGCGCTACAGGGACACCAAACACCGGGGAGCTGTTTTTT. Its translation: CATGTPNTGELFF.

V usage is TRBV4-1 and J usage is TRBJ2-3; 10 nucleotides match TRBD1. Germline V lookup: CDR1 MGHRA, CDR2 YSYEKL. The CDR3 has 17 amino acids. V was clipped by 2 bases and J by 1 base; unmatched bases: 6. The CDR3, as DNA: TGCGCCAGCAGCCAACTGGGGACAGGGGCCCGCACAGATACGCAGTATTTT. As protein: CASSQLGTGARTDTQYF.

This chain connects TRBV29-1 to TRBJ2-7; the match to TRBD2 covers 11 bases. In germline, CDR1 is SQVTM, CDR2 ANQGSEA. The CDR3 sequence is 15 residues long. J lost 1 base, V lost 4 bases, and 6 bases had no gene match. CDR3: CSVVASGRNSYEQYF. The CDR3 DNA sequence: TGCAGCGTTGTGGCTAGCGGGAGGAATTCCTACGAGCAGTACTTC.

The genes are TRBV5-1 and TRBJ2-1; 12 bases agree with TRBD2. Trimming cost V 0 bases and J 9 bases; bases outside gene matches: 4. From germline, CDR1 is SGHRS and CDR2 YFSETQ. The CDR3 is made up of 15 amino acids. For the CDR3, the DNA is TGCGCCAGCAGCTTGGGACTAGCGGGAGTTATTGAGCAGTTCTTC. Amino acids: CASSLGLAGVIEQFF.

This clonotype occurred a few times. The V gene is TRBV20-1, the J gene TRBJ1-1, with no clear D. Germline values: CDR1 DFQATT, CDR2 SNEGSKA (reference sequence). The CDR3 covers 13 residues. V was pared by 8 bases and J by 4 bases, with 17 bases between. CDR3 in DNA: TGCAGTTCCCTGCTGGGGTGGCGCACTGAAGCTTTCTTT. Translation gives CSSLLGWRTEAFF.

This clonotype came up a few times. The chain has TRBV5-1 and TRBJ1-6; D perhaps matches TRBD1 (6 bases). This CDR3 has 15 amino acids. Per germline, CDR1 SGHRS and CDR2 YFSETQ. Trimming stripped 5 bases from V and 6 bases from J, with 15 bases between. This chain's CDR3 is CASSTGGFGNSPLHF. CDR3 coding DNA: TGCGCCAGCAGTACGGGGGGCTTCGGTAATTCACCCCTCCACTTT.

The V gene is TRBV12-3 or TRBV12-4, the J gene TRBJ2-3; a weak D match, TRBD1 (6 bases). Trimming took 5 bases from V and 6 from J, leaving 15 bases between them. The CDR3 consists of 14 residues. This chain's CDR3 is CASSTTGTRDTQYF. In DNA form, the CDR3 reads TGTGCCAGCAGTACCACTGGGACAAGGGATACGCAGTATTTT.

J is TRBJ1-2 and V is TRBV7-6; D is unclear. The CDR3 has 13 amino acids. Germline V gives CDR1 SGHVS, CDR2 FNYEAQ. Trimming stripped 1 base from V and 6 bases from J, with 9 bases between. Here the CDR3 reads CASSLGAYNGYTF. The CDR3 DNA reads as TGTGCCAGCAGCTTAGGGGCCTATAATGGCTACACCTTC.

This clonotype was seen more than once but under ten times. The chain couples TRBV7-9 to TRBJ2-1; possible D gene TRBD2, 6 bases. The CDR3 contains 15 residues. Germline V gives CDR1 SEHNR, CDR2 FQNEAQ (reference sequence). Deletions cut 1 base from V and 12 bases from J, with 19 bases between. The CDR3, as DNA: TGTGCCAGCAGCTTAGATCGGGGGACCCTAGATCTGCAGTTCTTC. Translated, it gives CASSLDRGTLDLQFF.

The J gene is TRBJ2-7, the V gene TRBV20-1, with D perhaps matching TRBD1 (5 bases). V lost 0 bases and J 1 base, leaving 19 bases between the germline ends. This CDR3 region has 17 residues. Germline assignment: CDR1 DFQATT and CDR2 SNEGSKA (reference sequence). The CDR3 nucleotides are TGCAGTGCTAGAGATGGTGGGGCAGGTCAACTGTCCTACGAGCAGTACTTC. It specifies CSARDGGAGQLSYEQYF.